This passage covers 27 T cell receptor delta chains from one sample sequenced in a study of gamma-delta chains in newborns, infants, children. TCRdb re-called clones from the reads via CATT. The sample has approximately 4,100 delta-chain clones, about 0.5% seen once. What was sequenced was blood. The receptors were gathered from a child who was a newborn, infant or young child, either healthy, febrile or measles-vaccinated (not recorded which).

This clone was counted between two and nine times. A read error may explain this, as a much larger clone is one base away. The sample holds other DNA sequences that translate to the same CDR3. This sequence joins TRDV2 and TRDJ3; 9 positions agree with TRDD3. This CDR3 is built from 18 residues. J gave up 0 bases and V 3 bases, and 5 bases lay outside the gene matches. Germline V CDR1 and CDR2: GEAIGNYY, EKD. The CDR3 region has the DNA TGTGCCTGTGACGTCTGGGGGATTAGCTCCTGGGACACCCGACAGATGTTTTTC. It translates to CACDVWGISSWDTRQMFF.

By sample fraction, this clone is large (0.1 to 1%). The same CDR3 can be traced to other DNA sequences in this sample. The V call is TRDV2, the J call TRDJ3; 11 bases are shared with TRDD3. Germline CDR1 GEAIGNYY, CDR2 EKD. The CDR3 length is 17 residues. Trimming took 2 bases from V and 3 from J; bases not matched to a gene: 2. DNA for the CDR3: TGTGCCTGTGACATACTGGGGGATATCTGGGACACCCGACAGATGTTTTTC. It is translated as CACDILGDIWDTRQMFF.

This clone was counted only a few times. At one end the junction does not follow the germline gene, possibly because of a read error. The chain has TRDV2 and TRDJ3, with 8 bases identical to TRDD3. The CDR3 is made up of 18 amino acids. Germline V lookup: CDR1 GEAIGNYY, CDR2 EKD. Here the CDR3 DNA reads TGTGCCCGTGACATACTGGGGGCTAAAGCCTGGGACACCCGACAGATGTTTTTC. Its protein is CARDILGAKAWDTRQMFF.

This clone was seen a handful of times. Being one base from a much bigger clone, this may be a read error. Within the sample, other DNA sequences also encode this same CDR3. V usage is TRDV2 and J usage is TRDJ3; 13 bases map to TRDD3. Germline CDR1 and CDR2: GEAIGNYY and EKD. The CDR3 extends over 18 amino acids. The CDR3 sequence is CACDVLGDTEWDTRQMFF. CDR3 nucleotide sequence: TGCGCCTGCGACGTACTGGGGGATACGGAGTGGGACACCCGACAGATGTTTTTC.

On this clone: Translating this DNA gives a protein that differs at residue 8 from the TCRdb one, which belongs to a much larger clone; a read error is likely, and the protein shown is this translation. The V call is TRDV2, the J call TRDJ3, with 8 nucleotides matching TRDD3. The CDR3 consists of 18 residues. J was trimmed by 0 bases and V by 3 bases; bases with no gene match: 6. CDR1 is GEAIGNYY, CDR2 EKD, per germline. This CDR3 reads CACDLLGGDSWDTRQMFF. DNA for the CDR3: TGTGCCTGTGACCTACTGGGGGGCGACTCCTGGGACACCCGACAGATGTTTTTC.

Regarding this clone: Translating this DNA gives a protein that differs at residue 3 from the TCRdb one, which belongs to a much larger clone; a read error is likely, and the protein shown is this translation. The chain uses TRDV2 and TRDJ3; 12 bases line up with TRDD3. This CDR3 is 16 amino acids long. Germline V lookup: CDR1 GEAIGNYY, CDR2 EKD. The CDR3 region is CASDWGILWDTRQMFF. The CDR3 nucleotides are TGTGCCAGTGACTGGGGGATACTTTGGGACACCCGACAGATGTTTTTC.

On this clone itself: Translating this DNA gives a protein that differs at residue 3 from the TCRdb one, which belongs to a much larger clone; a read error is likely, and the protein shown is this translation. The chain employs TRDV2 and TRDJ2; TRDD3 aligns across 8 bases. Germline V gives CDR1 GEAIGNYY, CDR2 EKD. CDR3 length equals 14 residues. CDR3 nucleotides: TGTGCCTTTGACACCTGGGGGATGACAGCACAACTCTTCTTT. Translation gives CAFDTWGMTAQLFF.

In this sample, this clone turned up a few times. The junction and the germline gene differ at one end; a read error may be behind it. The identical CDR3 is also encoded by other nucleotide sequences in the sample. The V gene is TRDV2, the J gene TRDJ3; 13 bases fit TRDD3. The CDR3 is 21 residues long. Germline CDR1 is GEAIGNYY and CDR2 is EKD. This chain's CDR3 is CACDTVLGDTLSSWDTRQMFF. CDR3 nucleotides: TGTGCCTGTGATACCGTACTGGGGGATACGCTCAGCTCCTGGGACACACGACAGATGTTTTTC.

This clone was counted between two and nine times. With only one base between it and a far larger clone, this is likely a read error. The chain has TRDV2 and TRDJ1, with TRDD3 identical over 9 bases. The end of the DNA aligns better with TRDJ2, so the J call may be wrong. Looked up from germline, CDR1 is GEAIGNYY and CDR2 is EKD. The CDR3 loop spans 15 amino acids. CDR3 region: CACDVLGDLTAQLFF. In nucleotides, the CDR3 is TGTGCCTGCGACGTACTGGGGGATTTGACAGCACAACTCTTCTTT.

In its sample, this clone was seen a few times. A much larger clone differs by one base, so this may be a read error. The CDR3 reads CACGILGDKAWDTRQMFF. The CDR3 DNA reads TGTGCCTGTGGCATACTGGGGGATAAAGCCTGGGACACCCGACAGATGTTTTTC. The rearrangement uses TRDV2 and TRDJ3, with 11 bases that match TRDD3. Trimming took 5 bases from V and 2 from J; bases not matched to a gene: 7. The germline CDR1 and CDR2 sequences are GEAIGNYY and EKD. The CDR3 sequence is 18 residues long.

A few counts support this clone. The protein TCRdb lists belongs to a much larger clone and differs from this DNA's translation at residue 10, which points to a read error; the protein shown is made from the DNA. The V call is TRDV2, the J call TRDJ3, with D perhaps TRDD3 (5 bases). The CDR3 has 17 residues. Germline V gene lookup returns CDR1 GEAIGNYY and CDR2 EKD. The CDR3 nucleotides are TGTGCCTGTGACACCTGGGGACCCTCCTTGGACACCCGACAGATGTTTTTC. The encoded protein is CACDTWGPSLDTRQMFF.

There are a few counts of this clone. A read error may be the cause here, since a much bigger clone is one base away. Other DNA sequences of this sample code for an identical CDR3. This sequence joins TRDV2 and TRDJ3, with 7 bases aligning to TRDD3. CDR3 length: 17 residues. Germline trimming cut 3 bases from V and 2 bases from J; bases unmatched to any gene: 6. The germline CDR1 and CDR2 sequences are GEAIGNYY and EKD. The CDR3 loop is CACDVLGDTWDTRQMFF. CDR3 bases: TGTGCCTGTGACGTACTAGGGGATACCTGGGACACCCGACAGATGTTTTTC.

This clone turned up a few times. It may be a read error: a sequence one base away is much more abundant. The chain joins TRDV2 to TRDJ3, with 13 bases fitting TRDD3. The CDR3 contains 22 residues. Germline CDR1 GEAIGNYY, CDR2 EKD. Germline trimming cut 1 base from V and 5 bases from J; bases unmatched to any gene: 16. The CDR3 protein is CACDTITGGYAGDSRDTRQMFF. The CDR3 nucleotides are TGTGCCTGTGACACGATTACTGGGGGATACGCTGGGGATTCCCGGGACACCCGACAGATGTTTTTC.

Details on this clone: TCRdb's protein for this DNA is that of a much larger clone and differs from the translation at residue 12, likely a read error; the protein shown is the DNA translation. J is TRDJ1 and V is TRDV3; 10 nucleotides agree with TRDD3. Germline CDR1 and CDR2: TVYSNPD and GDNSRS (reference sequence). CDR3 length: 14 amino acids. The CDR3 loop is CALLLGDVTDKPIF. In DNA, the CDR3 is TGTGCCTTACTACTGGGGGATGTGACCGATAAACCCATCTTT. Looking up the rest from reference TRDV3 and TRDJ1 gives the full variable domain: CDKVTQSSPDQTVASGSEVVLLCTYDTVYSNPDLFWYRIRPDYSFQFVFYGDNSRSEGADFTQGRFSVKHILTQKAFHLVISPVRTEDSATYYCALLLGDVTDKPIFGKGTRVTVEP.

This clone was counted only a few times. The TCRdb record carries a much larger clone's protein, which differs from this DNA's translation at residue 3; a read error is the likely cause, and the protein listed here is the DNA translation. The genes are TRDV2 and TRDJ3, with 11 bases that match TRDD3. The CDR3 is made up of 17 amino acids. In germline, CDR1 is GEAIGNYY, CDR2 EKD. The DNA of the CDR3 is TGTGCCTGGGACACTGGGGGATACTCCTGGGACACCCGACAGATGTTTTTC. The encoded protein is CAWDTGGYSWDTRQMFF.

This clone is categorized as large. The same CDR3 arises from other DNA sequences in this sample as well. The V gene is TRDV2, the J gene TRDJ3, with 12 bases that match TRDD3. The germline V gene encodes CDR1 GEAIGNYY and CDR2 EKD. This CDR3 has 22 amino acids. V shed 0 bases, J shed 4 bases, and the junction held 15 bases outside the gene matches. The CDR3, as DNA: TGTGCCTGTGACACCGTCTGGGGGATACGCAGAACGGCTGGTTGGGACACCCGACAGATGTTTTTC. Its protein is CACDTVWGIRRTAGWDTRQMFF.

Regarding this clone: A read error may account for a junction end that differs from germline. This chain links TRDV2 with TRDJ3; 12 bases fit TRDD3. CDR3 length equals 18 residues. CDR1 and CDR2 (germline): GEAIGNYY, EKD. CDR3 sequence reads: CACDTGGYSSRDTRQMFF. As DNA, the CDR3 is TGTGCCTGCGACACTGGGGGATACAGCTCCCGGGACACCCGACAGATGTTTTTC.

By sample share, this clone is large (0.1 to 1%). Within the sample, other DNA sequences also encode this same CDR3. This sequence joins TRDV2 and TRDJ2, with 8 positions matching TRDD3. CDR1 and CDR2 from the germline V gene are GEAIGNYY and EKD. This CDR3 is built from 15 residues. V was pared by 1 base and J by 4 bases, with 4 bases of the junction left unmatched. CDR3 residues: CACDTLGIPTAQLFF. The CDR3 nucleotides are TGTGCCTGTGACACTCTGGGGATACCGACAGCACAACTCTTCTTT.

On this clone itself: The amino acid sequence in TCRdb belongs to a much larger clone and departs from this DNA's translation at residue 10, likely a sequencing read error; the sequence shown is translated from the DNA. CDR3: CAFVLGDTDNLIF. In DNA form, the CDR3 reads TGTGCCTTTGTACTGGGGGACACCGATAACCTCATCTTT. V and J are TRDV3 and TRDJ1; 9 positions match TRDD3. Germline loops: CDR1 TVYSNPD, CDR2 GDNSRS (reference sequence). The CDR3 is 13 amino acids. The full variable domain, with the rest looked up from reference TRDV3 and TRDJ1, is CDKVTQSSPDQTVASGSEVVLLCTYDTVYSNPDLFWYRIRPDYSFQFVFYGDNSRSEGADFTQGRFSVKHILTQKAFHLVISPVRTEDSATYYCAFVLGDTDNLIFGKGTRVTVEP.

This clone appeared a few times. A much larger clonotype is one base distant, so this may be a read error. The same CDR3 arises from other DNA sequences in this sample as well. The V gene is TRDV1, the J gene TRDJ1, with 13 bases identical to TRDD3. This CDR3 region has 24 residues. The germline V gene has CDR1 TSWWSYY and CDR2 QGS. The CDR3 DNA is TGTGCTCTTGGGGACCGACTCCTCTTCCTTACTGGGGGATACGCAGTGAGGGGGACCGATAAACTCATCTTC. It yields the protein CALGDRLLFLTGGYAVRGTDKLIF.

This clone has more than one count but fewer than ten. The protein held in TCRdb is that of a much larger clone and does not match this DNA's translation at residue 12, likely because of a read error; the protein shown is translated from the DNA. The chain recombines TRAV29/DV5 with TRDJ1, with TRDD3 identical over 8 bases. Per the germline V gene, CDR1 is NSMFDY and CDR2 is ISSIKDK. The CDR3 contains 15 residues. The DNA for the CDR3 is TGTGCAGCAAGGTGGGGGATGCCCTACACCGATAACCTCATCTTT. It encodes CAARWGMPYTDNLIF. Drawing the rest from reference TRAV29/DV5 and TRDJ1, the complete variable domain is DQQVKQNSPSLSVQEGRISILNCDYTNSMFDYFLWYKKYPAEGPTFLISISSIKDKNEDGRFTVFLNKSAKHLSLHIVPSQPGDSAVYFCAARWGMPYTDNLIFGKGTRVTVEP.

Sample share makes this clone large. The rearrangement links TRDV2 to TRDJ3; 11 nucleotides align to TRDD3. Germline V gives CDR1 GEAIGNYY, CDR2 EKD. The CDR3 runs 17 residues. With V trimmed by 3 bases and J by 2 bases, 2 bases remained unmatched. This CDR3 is CACDAGGYPWDTRQMFF. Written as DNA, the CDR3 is TGTGCCTGTGACGCTGGGGGATACCCCTGGGACACCCGACAGATGTTTTTC.

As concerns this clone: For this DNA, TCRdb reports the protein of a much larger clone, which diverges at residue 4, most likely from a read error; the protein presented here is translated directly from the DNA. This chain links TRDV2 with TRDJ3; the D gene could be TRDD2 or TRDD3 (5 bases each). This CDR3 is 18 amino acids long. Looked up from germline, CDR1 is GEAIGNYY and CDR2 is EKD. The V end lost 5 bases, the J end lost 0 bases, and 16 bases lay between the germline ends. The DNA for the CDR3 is TGTGCCTGTGCCCTTCTAGGGATGAGCTCCTGGGACACCCGACAGATGTTTTTC. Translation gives CACALLGMSSWDTRQMFF.

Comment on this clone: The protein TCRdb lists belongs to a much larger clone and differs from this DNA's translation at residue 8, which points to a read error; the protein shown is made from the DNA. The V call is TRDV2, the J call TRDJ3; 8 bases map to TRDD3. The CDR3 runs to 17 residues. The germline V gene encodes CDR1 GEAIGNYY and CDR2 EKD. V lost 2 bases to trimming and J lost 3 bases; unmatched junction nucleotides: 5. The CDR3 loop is CACDILGGNWDTRQMFF. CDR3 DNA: TGTGCCTGTGACATACTGGGGGGTAACTGGGACACCCGACAGATGTTTTTC.

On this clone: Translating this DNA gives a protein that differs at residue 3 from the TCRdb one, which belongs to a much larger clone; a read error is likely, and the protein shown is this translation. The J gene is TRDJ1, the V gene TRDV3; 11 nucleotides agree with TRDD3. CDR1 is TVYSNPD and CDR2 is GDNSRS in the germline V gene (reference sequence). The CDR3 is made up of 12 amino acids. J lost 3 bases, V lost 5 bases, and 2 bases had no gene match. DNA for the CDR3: TGTGCCCTTGGGGGATACGCCGATAAACTCATCTTT. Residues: CALGGYADKLIF.

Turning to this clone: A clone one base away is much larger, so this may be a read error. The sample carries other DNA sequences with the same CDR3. The CDR3 coding sequence is TGCGCCTTTGTACTGGGGGACACCGATAAACTCATCTTT. This gives the protein CAFVLGDTDKLIF. V is TRDV3 and J is TRDJ1; the match to TRDD3 covers 8 bases. Germline assignment: CDR1 TVYSNPD and CDR2 GDNSRS (reference sequence). The CDR3 is 13 residues long.

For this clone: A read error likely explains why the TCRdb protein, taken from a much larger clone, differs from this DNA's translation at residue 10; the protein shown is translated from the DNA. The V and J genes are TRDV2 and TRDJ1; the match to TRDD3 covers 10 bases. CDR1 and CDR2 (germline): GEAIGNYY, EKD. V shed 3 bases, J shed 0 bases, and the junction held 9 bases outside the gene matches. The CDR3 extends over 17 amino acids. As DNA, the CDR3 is TGTGCCTGTGACCATGGGGGATACAGAGCGTACACCGATAAACTCATCTTT. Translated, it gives CACDHGGYRAYTDKLIF.